Sequencing of this T cell receptor (beta chain) was carried out in a study of T cells in Graves' hyperthyroidism and ophthalmopathy. Study-level points and caveats: Ophthalmopathy cases were set apart from stable hyperthyroidism by a 13 V-J model.

Amplification of TCR beta CDR3 regions was performed using RNA transcripts as template. TCR CDR3 underwent first-round RT-PCR with the HTBI primer set. A single record per CDR3 protein comes from TCRdb applying MiXCR to the multiplex PCR reads. Among about 250,000 distinct CDR3 sequences listed, about 20% were seen once. This CDR3 has 12 amino acids. CDR1 SGHRS and CDR2 YFSETQ come from the germline V gene. V dropped 4 bases and J dropped 8 bases, with 12 bases sitting between them. Regarding this clonotype: Its target is unknown.

The TCR was taken from a man aged 25 to 45 with Graves' ophthalmopathy. Sequenced material: blood. The rearrangement joins TRBV5-1 to TRBJ1-2, with unresolved D. CDR3 bases: TGCGCCAGCAGCCTAGGGAGTGGGGGCTACACCTTC. This encodes CASSLGSGGYTF.